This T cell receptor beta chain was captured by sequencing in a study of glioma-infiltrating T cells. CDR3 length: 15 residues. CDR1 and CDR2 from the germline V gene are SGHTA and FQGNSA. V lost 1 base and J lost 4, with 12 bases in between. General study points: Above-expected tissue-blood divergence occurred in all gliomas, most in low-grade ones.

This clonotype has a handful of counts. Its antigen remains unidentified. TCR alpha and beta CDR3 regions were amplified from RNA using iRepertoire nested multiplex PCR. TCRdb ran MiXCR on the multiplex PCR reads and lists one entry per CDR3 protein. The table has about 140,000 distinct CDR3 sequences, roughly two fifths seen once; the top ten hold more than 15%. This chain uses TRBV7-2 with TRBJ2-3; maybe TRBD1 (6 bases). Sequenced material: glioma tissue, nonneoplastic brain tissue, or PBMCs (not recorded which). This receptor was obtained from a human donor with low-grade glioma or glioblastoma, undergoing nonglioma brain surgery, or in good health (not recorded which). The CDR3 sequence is CASSLVRGASDTQYF. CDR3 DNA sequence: TGTGCCAGCAGCTTAGTCAGGGGAGCGTCAGATACGCAGTATTTT.